The clone carrying this T cell receptor beta chain was seen a single time. Its target is not known. Using immunoSEQ multiplex PCR, the repertoire was profiled, and TCRdb retains in-frame clones only, with some absent. The sample shows over 150,000 clones, under 95% of them seen only once. This sample stems from a study of OX40 agonist ivuxolimab in advanced cancers. Study at large: The patients got ivuxolimab, which is an agonistic anti-OX40 (CD134) antibody.

Patients were excluded for autoimmune disease history or systemic immunosuppression. Blood sampling took place at baseline, cycle 4 day 1, and cycle 7 day 1. Trimming at V came to 2 bases and at J to 6 bases, leaving 6 bases not matched to a gene. Looked up from germline, CDR1 is MNHNS and CDR2 is SASEGT. This CDR3 spans 14 amino acids. The study's findings and limits: CD8+ T cells averaged more expanded clones than CD4+.

The sequencing used CD4+ or CD8+ T cells sorted from blood, collected in a trial of the OX40 agonist ivuxolimab. This receptor was identified in an adult with an advanced solid tumor such as melanoma, head and neck, liver or kidney cancer. This chain uses TRBV6-1 with TRBJ1-2; 7 nucleotides align to TRBD1. In nucleotides, the CDR3 is TGTGCCAGCAGTGAACTAGGGGGCCTACATGGCTACACCTTC. Amino acids: CASSELGGLHGYTF.